This is a list of T cell receptor beta chains from one sample in a study of T cells after yellow fever vaccination. TCRdb redid the calling of the 5' RACE reads with MiXCR, one entry per CDR3 protein. The sample has 250,000 to 400,000 distinct CDR3 sequences, 3.5% to 4.5% seen once; the top ten hold 19%. The material sequenced was PBMCs, taken 15 days after the yellow fever booster vaccination. These receptor sequences come from a young man who received the YFV17D yellow fever vaccine. The CDR3 runs from the conserved cysteine through the conserved F or W. The order of the fields is J gene, clone size, D gene, V gene, CDR3 protein, CDR3 DNA. A D gene is named only where the DNA matches it firmly. Expanded clones get a size class; other rows say once, few or many, or leave the size out.

>TRBJ1-2|-|-|TRBV7-9
CASSLGKVYGYTF
TGTGCCAGCAGCTTAGGGAAGGTCTATGGCTACACCTTC
>TRBJ2-7|-|TRBD1|TRBV27
CASSLSAGTDYEQYF
TGTGCCAGCAGTTTATCAGCCGGGACAGACTACGAGCAGTACTTC
>TRBJ2-5|-|TRBD2|TRBV5-4
CASSLGPSGGAGETQYF
TGTGCCAGCAGCTTGGGCCCTAGCGGGGGGGCTGGTGAGACCCAGTACTTC
>TRBJ1-1|many|-|TRBV20-1
CSADKGGDTEAFF
TGCAGTGCTGATAAGGGGGGTGACACTGAAGCTTTCTTT
>TRBJ2-3|many|-|TRBV15
CATSRDRGTGLSQYF
TGTGCCACCAGCAGAGATAGGGGAACAGGTCTTTCGCAGTATTTT
>TRBJ1-5|-|-|TRBV12-3/TRBV12-4
CASRRHASNQPQHF
TGTGCCAGCAGAAGACACGCGAGCAATCAGCCCCAGCATTTT
>TRBJ1-4|-|-|TRBV20-1
CSARDFRRGEKLFF
TGCAGTGCTAGAGATTTCAGGCGAGGTGAAAAACTGTTTTTT
>TRBJ1-2|few|-|TRBV12-3/TRBV12-4
CASSRDNRGYTF
TGTGCCAGCAGCCGGGACAATCGTGGCTACACCTTC
>TRBJ1-2|few|TRBD1|TRBV5-4
CASSFPGQGNYGYTF
TGTGCCAGCAGCTTCCCGGGACAGGGGAACTATGGCTACACCTTC
>TRBJ2-3|few|-|TRBV2
CASSEPHQDTQYF
TGTGCCAGCAGTGAACCCCACCAAGATACGCAGTATTTT
>TRBJ2-3|few|-|TRBV6-5
CASSYRARDTQYF
TGTGCCAGCAGTTACCGGGCTAGGGATACGCAGTATTTT
>TRBJ2-7|few|TRBD1|TRBV20-1
CSAYGQATSYEQYF
TGCAGTGCTTATGGACAGGCCACCTCCTACGAGCAGTACTTC
>TRBJ1-5|many|-|TRBV6-6
CASSSAQGNQPQHF
TGTGCCAGCAGTTCGGCACAGGGTAATCAGCCCCAGCATTTT
>TRBJ1-1|many|-|TRBV7-2
CASSLAQRGGTEAFF
TGTGCCAGCAGCTTAGCGCAGCGGGGCGGCACTGAAGCTTTCTTT
>TRBJ2-5|many|TRBD1|TRBV20-1
CSAARTGLETQYF
TGCAGTGCCGCTCGGACAGGGCTAGAGACCCAGTACTTC
>TRBJ2-5|few|TRBD1|TRBV5-1
CASSETGGKTQYF
TGCGCCAGCAGCGAGACAGGGGGGAAGACCCAGTACTTC
>TRBJ1-1|many|-|TRBV2
CASSTGSLVAFF
TGTGCCAGCAGTACAGGGTCCCTCGTGGCTTTCTTT
>TRBJ2-5|many|-|TRBV5-1
CASSSAVYQETQYF
TGCGCCAGCAGCTCGGCGGTGTACCAAGAGACCCAGTACTTC
>TRBJ1-5|-|-|TRBV24-1
CATSAGGNQPQHF
TGTGCCACCAGTGCCGGGGGCAATCAGCCCCAGCATTTT
>TRBJ1-1|-|-|TRBV5-1
CASSSRDPQGEAFF
TGCGCCAGCAGCTCCAGGGACCCTCAAGGGGAAGCTTTCTTT
>TRBJ2-3|few|TRBD2|TRBV6-5
CASSRGLAGSGTDTQYF
TGTGCCAGCAGCCGCGGACTAGCGGGATCTGGCACAGATACGCAGTATTTT
>TRBJ2-5|-|-|TRBV10-1
CASSPGDAGMYQETQYF
TGCGCCAGCAGCCCCGGGGACGCGGGGATGTACCAAGAGACCCAGTACTTC
>TRBJ2-3|many|-|TRBV7-9
CASSLAEGVVTDTQYF
TGTGCCAGCAGCTTAGCTGAGGGAGTGGTCACAGATACGCAGTATTTT
>TRBJ2-6|-|-|TRBV9
CASSVEEASSSGANVLTF
TGTGCCAGCAGCGTAGAGGAAGCCTCAAGCTCTGGGGCCAACGTCCTGACTTTC
>TRBJ2-3|few|TRBD1|TRBV4-1
CASSRGDRSTDTQYF
TGCGCCAGCAGCCGAGGGGACAGGAGCACAGATACGCAGTATTTT
>TRBJ2-5|-|-|TRBV7-6
CASSFGVRETQYF
TGTGCCAGCAGCTTCGGGGTCCGCGAGACCCAGTACTTC
>TRBJ2-7|many|TRBD2|TRBV5-6
CASSREGSKYEQYF
TGTGCCAGCAGCCGGGAGGGGTCCAAGTACGAGCAGTACTTC
>TRBJ1-4|many|TRBD1|TRBV4-2
CASSPQGAQEKLFF
TGTGCCAGCAGCCCGCAGGGGGCTCAAGAAAAACTGTTTTTT
>TRBJ1-2|-|-|TRBV27
CASSLGRVGGYTF
TGTGCCAGCAGTTTAGGGAGGGTAGGTGGCTACACCTTC
>TRBJ1-6|few|TRBD1|TRBV12-3/TRBV12-4
CASRRQGARGSPLHF
TGTGCCAGCAGACGACAGGGGGCAAGGGGTTCACCCCTCCACTTT
>TRBJ2-2|-|-|TRBV10-3
CAIPAQAGTANTGELFF
TGTGCCATCCCCGCCCAGGCAGGCACAGCGAACACCGGGGAGCTGTTTTTT
>TRBJ1-1|many|-|TRBV11-3
CASSDGPSTEAFF
TGTGCCAGCAGCGACGGCCCTTCCACTGAAGCTTTCTTT
>TRBJ2-1|-|TRBD1|TRBV20-1
CSATGAHFIWDEQFF
TGCAGTGCAACAGGGGCGCATTTTATTTGGGATGAGCAGTTCTTC
>TRBJ2-1|many|-|TRBV10-2
CASSESMAPASYNEQFF
TGCGCCAGCAGTGAGTCGATGGCGCCGGCCTCCTACAATGAGCAGTTCTTC
>TRBJ2-2|many|TRBD2|TRBV4-3
CASSQDPAGGPFTGELFF
TGCGCCAGCAGCCAAGATCCAGCGGGGGGGCCCTTCACCGGGGAGCTGTTTTTT
>TRBJ2-3|-|-|TRBV5-6
CASSLAGSYSTDTQYF
TGTGCCAGCAGCTTGGCCGGCAGCTATAGCACAGATACGCAGTATTTT
>TRBJ2-6|-|-|TRBV18
CACSPGVGANVLTF
TGTGCCTGCTCACCAGGGGTAGGGGCCAACGTCCTGACTTTC
>TRBJ2-5|many|TRBD1|TRBV5-1
CASSPGTGGVKTQYF
TGCGCCAGCAGCCCCGGGACAGGGGGCGTGAAGACCCAGTACTTC
>TRBJ2-1|-|-|TRBV4-1
CASSHKFGGPNEQFF
TGCGCCAGCAGCCACAAGTTCGGGGGGCCGAATGAGCAGTTCTTC
>TRBJ2-3|-|TRBD1|TRBV5-1
CASSQTGTGYADTQYF
TGCGCCAGCAGCCAGACCGGGACAGGGTATGCAGATACGCAGTATTTT
>TRBJ1-6|many|-|TRBV5-1
CASSLDQGGNSPLHF
TGCGCCAGCAGCTTGGACCAAGGGGGGAATTCACCCCTCCACTTT
>TRBJ2-1|-|TRBD1|TRBV5-1
CASKWTGRHNEQFF
TGCGCCAGCAAATGGACAGGCCGGCACAATGAGCAGTTCTTC
>TRBJ2-5|few|-|TRBV2
CASSEAGQGQETQYF
TGTGCCAGCAGTGAAGCTGGTCAGGGGCAAGAGACCCAGTACTTC
>TRBJ1-4|many|-|TRBV20-1
CSARLQGPEKLFF
TGCAGTGCTAGGCTCCAGGGGCCGGAAAAACTGTTTTTT
>TRBJ2-7|many|TRBD1|TRBV7-6
CASSNPGQGSREQYF
TGTGCCAGCAGCAATCCGGGACAGGGGAGTCGGGAGCAGTACTTC
>TRBJ2-3|few|-|TRBV24-1
CAAGGNTDTQYF
TGTGCCGCCGGAGGGAACACAGATACGCAGTATTTT
>TRBJ1-6|-|TRBD1|TRBV18
CASSYRGGTNSPLHF
TGTGCCAGCTCTTACAGGGGAGGGACGAATTCACCCCTCCACTTT
>TRBJ2-1|many|TRBD1|TRBV4-2
CASSQTDRVGEQFF
TGTGCCAGCAGCCAAACCGACAGGGTGGGGGAGCAGTTCTTC